Sequencing of this T cell receptor beta chain was carried out in a study of shared clonotypes between healthy human individuals. The assay was run at deep level. Per the original methods: For the immunoSEQ data, sequences were junction-only without quality scores, so filtering differed. TCRdb keeps only in-frame clones here, not all; method: immunoSEQ multiplex PCR. Clone size and the V and J calls come from that table; the DNA yielded D and trimming. The sample consists of 550,000 to 700,000 clones, about 80% of them appearing once. CDR3 size: 14 residues. CDR1 SEHNR and CDR2 FQNEAQ come from the germline V gene (reference sequence). Between the trimmed V and J ends, which lost 5 bases and 6 bases, there was a span of 16 bases.

The chain uses TRBV7-9 and TRBJ1-1; unclear D gene. This clonotype was sampled from a young woman in good health. The source material was memory CD4+ T cells sorted from blood. Sample subset: CD45RA-negative fraction. CDR3 in DNA: TGTGCCAGCAGCGACCTCATCGGCTCGGCTGAAGCTTTCTTT. Translating gives CASSDLIGSAEAFF.